Sequencing of this T cell receptor beta chain was carried out in a study of CD8 T cells in Susac syndrome. Random hexamers primed reverse transcription of about 0.5 to 1 ug RNA. Multiplex PCR with immunoSEQ amplified the TCR beta CDR3 across 54 Vbeta and 13 Jbeta. TCRdb ran MiXCR on the immunoSEQ multiplex PCR reads and lists one entry per CDR3 protein. The sample has around 230,000 distinct CDR3 sequences, 95% seen once. Details on this clonotype: What it binds is not known.

Looked up from germline, CDR1 is SEHNR and CDR2 is FQNEAQ (reference sequence). The CDR3 consists of 13 residues. The trim removed 4 bases at V and 13 bases at J, leaving 7 bases unmatched. Study results and limitations: The study conceded that its TCR sequencing and HLA analysis involved relatively few individuals.

The multiple sclerosis control group was made up of treatment-naive patients with stable or active relapsing-remitting disease. Negative isolation was used for CD8+ and CD4+ T cells and FACS enrichment for TEMRA cells. Sequenced: CD4+ T cells from PBMCs. The TCR originated in a human donor with multiple sclerosis. The chain joins TRBV7-9 to TRBJ1-5, with 10 bases fitting TRBD1. This CDR3 is CASSSSDRGRQHF. The DNA of the CDR3 is TGTGCCAGCAGCTCCTCGGACAGGGGGAGACAGCATTTT.